This is a list of T cell receptor beta chains from one sample in a study of T cell repertoires in aging, cancer and after chemotherapy. TCRdb ran MiXCR on the multiplex PCR reads and lists one entry per CDR3 protein. The sample lists 4,800 or so distinct CDR3 sequences; roughly a quarter were seen once. The sample taken for sequencing was blood. Every receptor here comes from a human donor in good health. The CDR3 runs from the conserved cysteine through the conserved F or W. D genes are given only for firm matches. Clone size is not always given. Where it is, it says once, few, many or a class for expanded clones.

D gene: TRBD2
CDR3 length: 16
V gene: TRBV7-2
clone size: few
J gene: TRBJ2-1
CDR3 DNA: TGTGCCAGCAGCTTAGGAGGGGCGGGAGCTAGTAATGAGCAGTTCTTC
CDR3 protein: CASSLGGAGASNEQFF

D gene: NA
CDR3 length: 14
V gene: TRBV11-2
clone size: few
J gene: TRBJ1-5
CDR3 DNA: TGTGCCAGCAGCTTAAGAAGGGCGGATCAGCCCCAGCATTTT
CDR3 protein: CASSLRRADQPQHF

D gene: NA
CDR3 length: 13
V gene: TRBV7-9
clone size: NA
J gene: TRBJ2-5
CDR3 DNA: TGTGCCAGCAGCTTAGGTGCCCAAGAGACCCAGTACTTC
CDR3 protein: CASSLGAQETQYF

D gene: NA
CDR3 length: 13
V gene: TRBV30
clone size: few
J gene: TRBJ1-5
CDR3 DNA: TGTGCCTGGAGTATTTTGGGCAATCAGCCCCAGCATTTT
CDR3 protein: CAWSILGNQPQHF

D gene: TRBD1
CDR3 length: 15
V gene: TRBV20-1
clone size: few
J gene: TRBJ1-2
CDR3 DNA: TGCAGTGCCCCCAGTCCGGACAGGGTAAGGATTGGCTACACCTTC
CDR3 protein: CSAPSPDRVRIGYTF

D gene: TRBD2
CDR3 length: 15
V gene: TRBV10-3
clone size: NA
J gene: TRBJ2-3
CDR3 DNA: TGTGCCATCAGTGAGGGCGGGGGGGCAACAGATACGCAGTATTTT
CDR3 protein: CAISEGGGATDTQYF

D gene: TRBD1
CDR3 length: 14
V gene: TRBV6-1
clone size: medium-sized
J gene: TRBJ2-7
CDR3 DNA: TGTGCCAGCAGCGGGACAGGGTTTTCCTACGAGCAGTACTTC
CDR3 protein: CASSGTGFSYEQYF

D gene: TRBD1
CDR3 length: 14
V gene: TRBV7-9
clone size: NA
J gene: TRBJ2-7
CDR3 DNA: TGTGCCAGCAGATTGGGACAGGGTCCATACGAGCAGTACTTC
CDR3 protein: CASRLGQGPYEQYF

D gene: NA
CDR3 length: 14
V gene: TRBV7-2
clone size: few
J gene: TRBJ2-7
CDR3 DNA: TGTGCCAGCAGCTTATCCGCCTTCTCCTACGAGCAGTACTTC
CDR3 protein: CASSLSAFSYEQYF

D gene: NA
CDR3 length: 15
V gene: TRBV27
clone size: medium-sized
J gene: TRBJ1-6
CDR3 DNA: TGTGCCAGCAGTCCCCGGGGAGGGACTAATTCACCCCTCCACTTT
CDR3 protein: CASSPRGGTNSPLHF

D gene: NA
CDR3 length: 17
V gene: TRBV6-2/TRBV6-3
clone size: NA
J gene: TRBJ1-4
CDR3 DNA: TGTGCCAGCAGTTACTCAGTCCTGCCAGGAGGAAATGAAAAACTGTTTTTT
CDR3 protein: CASSYSVLPGGNEKLFF

D gene: NA
CDR3 length: 14
V gene: TRBV5-6
clone size: medium-sized
J gene: TRBJ2-7
CDR3 DNA: TGTGCCAGCAGCTTCGGCAGGGGGGCCTACGAGCAGTACTTC
CDR3 protein: CASSFGRGAYEQYF

D gene: NA
CDR3 length: 15
V gene: TRBV19
clone size: medium-sized
J gene: TRBJ2-7
CDR3 DNA: TGTGCCAGTAGTATATCTGAGGGTCTTTCCTACGAGCAGTACTTC
CDR3 protein: CASSISEGLSYEQYF

D gene: TRBD1
CDR3 length: 16
V gene: TRBV6-5
clone size: few
J gene: TRBJ2-1
CDR3 DNA: TGTGCCAGCAGCGCCCCCCCCAGGACAGGGAACAATGAGCAGTTCTTC
CDR3 protein: CASSAPPRTGNNEQFF

D gene: TRBD2
CDR3 length: 14
V gene: TRBV20-1
clone size: few
J gene: TRBJ2-5
CDR3 DNA: TGCAGTGCTAGAAGGCTAGCGGGAGGGATAACCCAGTACTTC
CDR3 protein: CSARRLAGGITQYF

D gene: NA
CDR3 length: 16
V gene: TRBV9
clone size: NA
J gene: TRBJ2-2
CDR3 DNA: TGTGCCAGCAGCGTAGGGGTTAGGGGGTCGGCCGGGGAGCTGTTTTTT
CDR3 protein: CASSVGVRGSAGELFF

D gene: NA
CDR3 length: 15
V gene: TRBV20-1
clone size: NA
J gene: TRBJ2-7
CDR3 DNA: TGCAGTGCTAGAGAAGGTAGCAGGAGCTCCTACGAGCAGTACTTC
CDR3 protein: CSAREGSRSSYEQYF

D gene: TRBD1
CDR3 length: 16
V gene: TRBV24-1
clone size: few
J gene: TRBJ1-6
CDR3 DNA: TGTGCCACCGCCCTCCCAGGGGGCGCGCGGAATTCACCCCTCCACTTT
CDR3 protein: CATALPGGARNSPLHF

D gene: NA
CDR3 length: 13
V gene: TRBV19
clone size: medium-sized
J gene: TRBJ1-2
CDR3 DNA: TGTGCCAGTAGTTTCGCCGCAGCCGATGGCTACACCTTC
CDR3 protein: CASSFAAADGYTF

D gene: NA
CDR3 length: 13
V gene: TRBV10-1
clone size: few
J gene: TRBJ2-5
CDR3 DNA: TGCGCCAGCAGTGTGGAACGAGGAGAGACCCAGTACTTC
CDR3 protein: CASSVERGETQYF

D gene: NA
CDR3 length: 13
V gene: TRBV29-1
clone size: medium-sized
J gene: TRBJ2-4
CDR3 DNA: TGCAGCGCCCTAGGGGTGGCCAAAAACATTCAGTACTTC
CDR3 protein: CSALGVAKNIQYF

D gene: TRBD1
CDR3 length: 14
V gene: TRBV19
clone size: few
J gene: TRBJ1-1
CDR3 DNA: TGTGCCAGTAGTATTCAGGGGGCTGGCGCTGAAGCTTTCTTT
CDR3 protein: CASSIQGAGAEAFF

D gene: TRBD1
CDR3 length: 14
V gene: TRBV7-9
clone size: medium-sized
J gene: TRBJ1-5
CDR3 DNA: TGTGCCAGCAGCTCCTCGACAGGGGTTCAGCCCCAGCATTTT
CDR3 protein: CASSSSTGVQPQHF

D gene: TRBD2
CDR3 length: 16
V gene: TRBV7-9
clone size: few
J gene: TRBJ2-1
CDR3 DNA: TGTGCCAGCAGCTTAGGTCTAGCGGGCTCCTACAATGAGCAGTTCTTC
CDR3 protein: CASSLGLAGSYNEQFF

D gene: TRBD1
CDR3 length: 15
V gene: TRBV20-1
clone size: NA
J gene: TRBJ2-7
CDR3 DNA: TGCAGTGCTAGGGCCGGGACAGCGGCCTCCTACGAGCAGTACTTC
CDR3 protein: CSARAGTAASYEQYF

D gene: NA
CDR3 length: 13
V gene: TRBV6-5
clone size: NA
J gene: TRBJ2-7
CDR3 DNA: TGTGCCAGCAGTCCCCGGGGCGGCTACGAGCAGTACTTC
CDR3 protein: CASSPRGGYEQYF

D gene: TRBD1
CDR3 length: 16
V gene: TRBV18
clone size: medium-sized
J gene: TRBJ2-5
CDR3 DNA: TGTGCCAGCTCACCACGATCAGGGGGCATCGGAGAGACCCAGTACTTC
CDR3 protein: CASSPRSGGIGETQYF

D gene: TRBD2
CDR3 length: 16
V gene: TRBV7-2
clone size: NA
J gene: TRBJ2-1
CDR3 DNA: TGTGCCAGCAGCCCGGGCGTGGCGGGAGGCTACAATGAGCAGTTCTTC
CDR3 protein: CASSPGVAGGYNEQFF

D gene: NA
CDR3 length: 17
V gene: TRBV12-3/TRBV12-4
clone size: NA
J gene: TRBJ1-5
CDR3 DNA: TGTGCCAGCAGTTTAGCGCTAGGCCAGCAGCAAGATCAGCCCCAGCATTTT
CDR3 protein: CASSLALGQQQDQPQHF

D gene: TRBD2
CDR3 length: 13
V gene: TRBV20-1
clone size: once
J gene: TRBJ2-3
CDR3 DNA: TGCAGTGGGAGCGGGGGGCCCCCAGATACGCAGTATTTT
CDR3 protein: CSGSGGPPDTQYF

D gene: NA
CDR3 length: 17
V gene: TRBV7-2
clone size: NA
J gene: TRBJ2-1
CDR3 DNA: TGTGCCAGCAGCTCGAGCGGGCCGGGTGGGGGGCGGAATGAGCAGTTCTTC
CDR3 protein: CASSSSGPGGGRNEQFF

D gene: TRBD1
CDR3 length: 15
V gene: TRBV5-1
clone size: few
J gene: TRBJ2-7
CDR3 DNA: TGCGCCAGCAGCTTCGCCGGGACAGGCTCCTACGAGCAGTACTTC
CDR3 protein: CASSFAGTGSYEQYF